This TCR beta chain was retrieved from a study of blood T cell repertoires in COVID-19 (dated by TCRdb to about 2020). Notes on the research overall: Samples covering the acute and convalescent phases of COVID-19 were provided by collaborators in the United States, Italy and Spain. Samples came from the ongoing ImmuneRACE study (first 160 participants) plus 1,254 subjects from 6 global collaborators. The material from the prospective study consisted of cDNA or gDNA derived from T cells, B-cell-depleted T cells, or PBMCs. Nearly every sample came with metadata listing a de-identified subject ID, COVID-19 status, age in years and sex. HLA class I and class II types, where available, came from metadata supplied by the sample provider rather than from assay-based typing. Deeply sampled blood TCRbeta repertoires from subjects exposed to, actively infected with, or recovered from COVID-19 were included in the dataset. The repertoires were released in a freely available public database intended as a resource for research on the immune response to SARS-CoV-2. On the study overall, not on this receptor specifically: The amount of clinical and demographic metadata varied by source and participant and was provided uncurated.

Collaborating institutions collected whole blood in K2EDTA tubes following their own protocols. Collaborator samples were shipped for TCRbeta analysis as frozen whole blood, isolated PBMCs, or DNA extracted from either sample type. This clone was observed a handful of times. Its antigen remains unidentified. Base qualities are missing; no much larger clone stands one base away. The CDR3 goes from the cysteine to the phenylalanine over 13 residues. Kept here is only the CDR3 DNA, which spans 39 bases and is read in frame from base 1. The germline V gene (reference sequence) gives CDR1 as LNHDA and CDR2 as SQIVND. The trim is 7 bases for V and 0 bases for J, with a gap of 8 bases between the germline ends. TCRbeta CDR3 regions were amplified from genomic DNA using the immunoSEQ Assay, a bias-controlled multiplex PCR. The authors' analysis ran thus. The number of nucleated cells in each sample was estimated from the amplification of reference gene primers within the assay. Sequence reads were collapsed and filtered to measure the absolute abundance of every unique TCRbeta CDR3 rearrangement. Productive Simpson clonality was computed per sample as the square root of Simpson's diversity index over productive rearrangements. TCRdb mirrors the immuneACCESS table, restricted to in-frame sequences. Some clones are absent from its copies; in checked studies, under half trace to an unresolved V gene, and the reason for the others is unknown. D and trimming were read from the DNA, whereas the V and J calls and clone size are those reported in that table. Within this sample are 70,000 to 75,000 clones, with 80% to 90% of them counted one time only. 20% of the sample is in the top ten clones.

The specimen sequenced was peripheral blood. The chain was built from TRBV19 and TRBJ2-3, with no reliable assignment of the D segment. The clonotype was recovered from a woman in her seventies with acute or convalescent COVID-19. The DNA sequence is TGTGCCAGTAATAGAGCTAGCACAGATACGCAGTATTTT. This gives the protein CASNRASTDTQYF.